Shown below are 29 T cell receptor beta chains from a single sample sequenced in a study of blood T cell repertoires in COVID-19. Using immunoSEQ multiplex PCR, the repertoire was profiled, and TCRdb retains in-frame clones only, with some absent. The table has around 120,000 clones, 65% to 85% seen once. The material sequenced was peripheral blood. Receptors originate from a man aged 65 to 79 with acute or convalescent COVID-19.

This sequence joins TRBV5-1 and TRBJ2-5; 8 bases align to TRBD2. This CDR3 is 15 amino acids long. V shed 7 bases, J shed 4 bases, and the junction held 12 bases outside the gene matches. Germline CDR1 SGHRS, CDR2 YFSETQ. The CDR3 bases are TGCGCCAGCGCCCCGTTGCGGGGGGACCGAGAGACCCAGTACTTC. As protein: CASAPLRGDRETQYF.

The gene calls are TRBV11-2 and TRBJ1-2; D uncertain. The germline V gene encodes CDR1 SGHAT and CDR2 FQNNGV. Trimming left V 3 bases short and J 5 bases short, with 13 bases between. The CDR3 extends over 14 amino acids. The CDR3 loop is CASSLTTGIYGYTF. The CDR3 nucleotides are TGTGCCAGCAGCTTGACGACTGGAATTTATGGCTACACCTTC.

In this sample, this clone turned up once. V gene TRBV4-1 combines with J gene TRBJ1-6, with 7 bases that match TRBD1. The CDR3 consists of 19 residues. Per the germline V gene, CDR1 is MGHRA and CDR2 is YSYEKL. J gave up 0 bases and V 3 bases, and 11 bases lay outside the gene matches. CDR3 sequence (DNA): TGCGCCAGCAGCCATCCCGGACAGGAGGGCAGCTCCTATAATTCACCCCTCCACTTT. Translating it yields CASSHPGQEGSSYNSPLHF.

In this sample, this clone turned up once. The CDR3 DNA reads as TGTGCCACCAGTGAAACGACAGGGGGCTTATACCTTAAAGAGACCCAGTACTTC. The encoded protein is CATSETTGGLYLKETQYF. The rearrangement uses TRBV24-1 and TRBJ2-5; 10 nucleotides agree with TRBD1. The trim removed 4 bases at V and 3 bases at J, leaving 13 bases unmatched. The CDR3 sequence is 18 residues long. Germline CDR1 KGHDR, CDR2 SFDVKD.

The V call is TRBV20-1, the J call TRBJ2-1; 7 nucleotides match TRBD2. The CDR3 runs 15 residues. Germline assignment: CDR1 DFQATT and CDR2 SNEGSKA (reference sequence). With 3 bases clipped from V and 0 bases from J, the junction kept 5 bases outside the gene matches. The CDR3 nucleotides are TGCAGTGCTAGTCCTAGCGGATACTCCTACAATGAGCAGTTCTTC. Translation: CSASPSGYSYNEQFF.

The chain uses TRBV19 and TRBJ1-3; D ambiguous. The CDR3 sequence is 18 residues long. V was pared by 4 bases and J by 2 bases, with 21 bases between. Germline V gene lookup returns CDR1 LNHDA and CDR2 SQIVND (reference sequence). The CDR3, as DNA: TGTGCCAGTAGTACACTACTTGAGTGGCCCAACCCTGGAAACACCATATATTTT. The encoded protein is CASSTLLEWPNPGNTIYF. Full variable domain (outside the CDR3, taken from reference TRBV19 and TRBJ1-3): DGGITQSPKYLFRKEGQNVTLSCEQNLNHDAMYWYRQDPGQGLRLIYYSQIVNDFQKGDIAEGYSVSREKKESFPLTVTSAQKNPTAFYLCASSTLLEWPNPGNTIYFGEGSWLTVV.

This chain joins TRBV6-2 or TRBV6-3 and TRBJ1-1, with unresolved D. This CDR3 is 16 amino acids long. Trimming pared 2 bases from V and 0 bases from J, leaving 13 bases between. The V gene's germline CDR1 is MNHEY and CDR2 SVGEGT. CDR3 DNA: TGTGCCAGCAGTTACGGCCTGAAGAGGTTGAACACTGAAGCTTTCTTT. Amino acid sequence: CASSYGLKRLNTEAFF.

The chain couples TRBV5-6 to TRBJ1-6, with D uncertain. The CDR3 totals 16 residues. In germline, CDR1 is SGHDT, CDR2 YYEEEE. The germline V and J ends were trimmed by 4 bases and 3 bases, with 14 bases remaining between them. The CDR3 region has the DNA TGTGCCAGCAGCATCACCTCCGGGGTCTATAATTCACCCCTCCACTTT. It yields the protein CASSITSGVYNSPLHF.

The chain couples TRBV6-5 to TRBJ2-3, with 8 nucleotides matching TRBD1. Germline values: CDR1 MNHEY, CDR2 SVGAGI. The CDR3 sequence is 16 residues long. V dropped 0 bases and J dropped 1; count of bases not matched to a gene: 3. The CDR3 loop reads CASSYSPGQGTDTQYF. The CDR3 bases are TGTGCCAGCAGTTACTCGCCGGGACAGGGCACAGATACGCAGTATTTT.

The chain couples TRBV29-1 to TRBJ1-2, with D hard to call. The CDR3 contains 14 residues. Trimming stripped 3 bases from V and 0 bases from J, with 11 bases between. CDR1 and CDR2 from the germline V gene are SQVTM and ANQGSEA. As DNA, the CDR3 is TGCAGCGTTGATGGTTGGTACTCTAACTATGGCTACACCTTC. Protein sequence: CSVDGWYSNYGYTF.

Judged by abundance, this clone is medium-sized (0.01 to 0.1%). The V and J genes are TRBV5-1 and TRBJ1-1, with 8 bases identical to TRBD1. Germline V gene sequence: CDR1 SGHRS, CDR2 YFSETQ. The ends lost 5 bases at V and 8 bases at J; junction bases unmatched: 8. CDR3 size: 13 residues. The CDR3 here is CASRVGQGPEAFF. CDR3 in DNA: TGCGCCAGCAGAGTTGGACAGGGCCCCGAAGCTTTCTTT.

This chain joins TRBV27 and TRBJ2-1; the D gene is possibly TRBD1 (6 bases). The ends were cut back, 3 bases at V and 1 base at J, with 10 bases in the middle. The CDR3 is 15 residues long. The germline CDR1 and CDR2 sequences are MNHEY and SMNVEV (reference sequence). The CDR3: CASSFQGKSYNEQFF. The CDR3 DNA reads TGTGCCAGCAGTTTCCAGGGGAAATCCTACAATGAGCAGTTCTTC.

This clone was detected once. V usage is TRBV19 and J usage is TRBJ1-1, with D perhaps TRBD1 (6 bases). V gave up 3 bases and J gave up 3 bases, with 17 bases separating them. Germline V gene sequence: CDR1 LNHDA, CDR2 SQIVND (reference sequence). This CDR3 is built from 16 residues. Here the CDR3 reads CASSISRQAWDTEAFF. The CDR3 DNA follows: TGTGCCAGTAGTATCTCCCGACAGGCTTGGGACACTGAAGCTTTCTTT.

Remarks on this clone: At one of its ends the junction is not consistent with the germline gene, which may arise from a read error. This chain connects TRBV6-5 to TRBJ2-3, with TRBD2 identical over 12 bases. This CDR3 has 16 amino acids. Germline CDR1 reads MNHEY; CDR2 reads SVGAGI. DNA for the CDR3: TGTGCCAGCAGTTTCCTCTCTAGCGGGGGGGCAGACACGCAGTATTTT. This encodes CASSFLSSGGADTQYF.

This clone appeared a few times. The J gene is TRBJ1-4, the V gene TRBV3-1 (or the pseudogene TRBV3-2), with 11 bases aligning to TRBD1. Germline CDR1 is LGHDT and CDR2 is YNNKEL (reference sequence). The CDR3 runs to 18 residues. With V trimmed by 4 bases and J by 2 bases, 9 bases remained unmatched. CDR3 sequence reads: CASSPWEDRGRTNEKLFF. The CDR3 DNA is TGTGCCAGCAGCCCCTGGGAGGACAGGGGGCGGACTAATGAAAAACTGTTTTTT.

Written as DNA, the CDR3 is TGTGCCAGCAGCCAAGATCCGGCGGGCCGGGGGCAGTACTTC. Translating gives CASSQDPAGRGQYF. The chain carries TRBV3-1 (or the pseudogene TRBV3-2) and TRBJ2-7; the D gene is possibly TRBD2 (5 bases). Trimming removed 0 bases from V and 9 bases from J, with 15 bases in between. CDR1 is LGHDT, CDR2 YNNKEL, per germline (reference sequence). The length of the CDR3 is 14 residues.

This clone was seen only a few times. CDR3 amino acids: CASSSHLQDRVRYEQYF. The CDR3 nucleotides read TGTGCCAGCAGCTCCCACCTACAGGACAGGGTGCGCTACGAGCAGTACTTC. The chain has TRBV5-6 and TRBJ2-7; 8 bases are a match to TRBD1. CDR1 is SGHDT and CDR2 is YYEEEE in the germline V gene. The trim removed 3 bases at V and 3 bases at J, leaving 14 bases unmatched. This CDR3 has 17 residues.

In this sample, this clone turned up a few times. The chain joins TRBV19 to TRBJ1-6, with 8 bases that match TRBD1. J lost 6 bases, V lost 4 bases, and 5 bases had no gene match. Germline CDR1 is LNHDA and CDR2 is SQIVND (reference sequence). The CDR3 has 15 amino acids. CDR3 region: CASSRQGHSNSPLHF. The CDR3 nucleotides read TGTGCCAGTAGTAGACAGGGGCACAGTAATTCACCCCTCCACTTT. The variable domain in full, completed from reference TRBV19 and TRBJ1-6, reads DGGITQSPKYLFRKEGQNVTLSCEQNLNHDAMYWYRQDPGQGLRLIYYSQIVNDFQKGDIAEGYSVSREKKESFPLTVTSAQKNPTAFYLCASSRQGHSNSPLHFGNGTRLTVT.

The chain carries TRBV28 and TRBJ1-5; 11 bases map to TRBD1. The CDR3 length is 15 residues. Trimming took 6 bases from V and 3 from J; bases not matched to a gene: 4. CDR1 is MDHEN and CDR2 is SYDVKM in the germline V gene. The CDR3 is CASRRTGGINQPQHF. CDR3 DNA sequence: TGTGCCAGCAGACGGACAGGGGGCATCAATCAGCCCCAGCATTTT.

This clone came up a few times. CDR3 sequence reads: CASRPIQAGGETQYF. The CDR3 nucleotides read TGCGCCAGCAGACCGATACAAGCCGGGGGGGAGACCCAGTACTTC. This rearrangement joins TRBV5-1 to TRBJ2-5, with TRBD2 identical over 7 bases. Germline loops: CDR1 SGHRS, CDR2 YFSETQ. Unmatched junction bases numbered 12, after V lost 5 bases and J lost 5 bases. The CDR3 runs 15 residues.

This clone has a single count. CDR3 in DNA: TGTGCCAGCAGTCCTAGGACAGGGGGGGAAACGCAGTATTTT. This encodes CASSPRTGGETQYF. J is TRBJ2-3 and V is TRBV6-4; 10 bases map to TRBD1. V shed 5 bases and J 9 bases; nucleotides not matched to a gene: 8. CDR3 length: 14 amino acids. Germline V gene sequence: CDR1 MRHNA, CDR2 SNTAGT.

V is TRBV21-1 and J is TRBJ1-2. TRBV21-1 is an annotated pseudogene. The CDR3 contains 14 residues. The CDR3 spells CASTFMAGEHGYTF. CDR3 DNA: TGTGCCAGCACCTTCATGGCGGGTGAGCATGGCTACACCTTC.

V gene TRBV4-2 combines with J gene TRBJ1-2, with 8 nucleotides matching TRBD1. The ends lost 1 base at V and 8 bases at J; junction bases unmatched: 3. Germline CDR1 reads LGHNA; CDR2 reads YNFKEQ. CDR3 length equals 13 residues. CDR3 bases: TGTGCCAGCAGCCAAGTAGCAGGGGGCGGCTACACCTTC. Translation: CASSQVAGGGYTF.

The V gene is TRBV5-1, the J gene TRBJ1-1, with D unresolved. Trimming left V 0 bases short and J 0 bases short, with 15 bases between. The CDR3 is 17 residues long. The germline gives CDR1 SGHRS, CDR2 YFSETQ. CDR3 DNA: TGCGCCAGCAGCTTGGCGGTCGGGGATACCATGAACACTGAAGCTTTCTTT. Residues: CASSLAVGDTMNTEAFF. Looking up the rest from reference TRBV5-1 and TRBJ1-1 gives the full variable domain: KAGVTQTPRYLIKTRGQQVTLSCSPISGHRSVSWYQQTPGQGLQFLFEYFSETQRNKGNFPGRFSGRQFSNSRSEMNVSTLELGDSALYLCASSLAVGDTMNTEAFFGQGTRLTVV.

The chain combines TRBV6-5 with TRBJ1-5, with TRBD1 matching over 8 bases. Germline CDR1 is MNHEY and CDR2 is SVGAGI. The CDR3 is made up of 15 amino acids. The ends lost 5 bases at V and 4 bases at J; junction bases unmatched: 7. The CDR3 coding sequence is TGTGCCAGCAGTCGACAGGGGCTTAGGAATCAGCCCCAGCATTTT. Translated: CASSRQGLRNQPQHF.

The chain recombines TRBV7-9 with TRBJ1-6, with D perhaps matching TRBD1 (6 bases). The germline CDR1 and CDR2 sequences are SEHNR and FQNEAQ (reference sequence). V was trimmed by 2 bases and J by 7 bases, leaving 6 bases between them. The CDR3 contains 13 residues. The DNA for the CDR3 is TGTGCCAGCAGCTTACAGGGGAATTCACCCCTCCACTTT. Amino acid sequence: CASSLQGNSPLHF.

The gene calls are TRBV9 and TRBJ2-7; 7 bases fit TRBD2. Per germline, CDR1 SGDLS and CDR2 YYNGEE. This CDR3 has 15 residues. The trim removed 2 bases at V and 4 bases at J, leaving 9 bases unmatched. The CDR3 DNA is TGTGCCAGCAGCGTGGGGGAGGGGTTCATGTACGAGCAGTACTTC. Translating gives CASSVGEGFMYEQYF.

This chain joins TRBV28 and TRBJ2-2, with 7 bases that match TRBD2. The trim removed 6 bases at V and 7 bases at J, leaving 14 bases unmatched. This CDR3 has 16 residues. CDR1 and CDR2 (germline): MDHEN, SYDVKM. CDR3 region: CASSRGGRGYGGELFF. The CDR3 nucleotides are TGTGCCAGCAGCCGCGGAGGGCGGGGGTATGGCGGGGAGCTGTTTTTT.

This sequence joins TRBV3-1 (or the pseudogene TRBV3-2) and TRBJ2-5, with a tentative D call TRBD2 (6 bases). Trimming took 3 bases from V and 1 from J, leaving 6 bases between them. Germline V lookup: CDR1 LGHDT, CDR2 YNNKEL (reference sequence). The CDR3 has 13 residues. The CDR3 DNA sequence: TGTGCCAGCAGCCAGGGGGGCCAAGAGACCCAGTACTTC. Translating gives CASSQGGQETQYF.